Following are 18 T cell receptor beta chains from one sample sequenced in a study of post-analysis software for immune sequencing data. Study-wide findings and caveats: When patients were compared with controls, a handful of TRBV segments were more frequent, TRBV5-6, TRBV5-1 and TRBV20-1 among them.

Their cognate antigens are unknown. Tagging with unique molecular identifiers was a feature of the TCR beta cDNA libraries. TCRdb redid the calling of the PCR reads with MiXCR, one entry per CDR3 protein. The repertoire has fewer than 850,000 distinct CDR3 sequences, 25% to 30% of them found once; the top ten carry 0.56%. Sample: blood. These TCRs come from a girl between 10 and 17 years old with multiple sclerosis.

This chain links TRBV6-2 or TRBV6-3 with TRBJ2-7; D not resolved. The CDR3 spans 12 residues. Looked up from germline, CDR1 is MNHEY and CDR2 is SVGEGT. Trimming shortened V by 2 bases and J by 3 bases, and 5 bases separated the two germline ends. The DNA for the CDR3 is TGTGCCAGCAGTTACCAAGACTACGAGCAGTACTTC. Its translation is CASSYQDYEQYF.

On this clonotype: Since a much larger clone is just one base distant, this may be a read error. V usage is TRBV7-2 and J usage is TRBJ2-3; D is unresolved. The germline gives CDR1 SGHTA, CDR2 FQGNSA. The ends were cut back, 5 bases at V and 3 bases at J, with 21 bases in the middle. The length of the CDR3 is 17 residues. In nucleotides, the CDR3 is TGTGCCAGCAGCGCCAATAAAGACTGGCCCCAAACAGATACGCAGTATTTT. Translation gives CASSANKDWPQTDTQYF.

The V and J genes are TRBV7-2 and TRBJ2-2; TRBD1 might be the D (5 bases). Germline lookup yields CDR1 SGHTA and CDR2 FQGNSA. The CDR3 spans 16 residues. V was clipped by 2 bases and J by 4 bases, with 14 bases between them. This chain's CDR3 is CASSLQGARITGELFF. The CDR3 DNA reads as TGTGCCAGCAGCTTACAGGGCGCAAGGATCACCGGGGAGCTGTTTTTT.

This sequence joins TRBV10-3 and TRBJ2-1; TRBD2 aligns across 8 bases. CDR3 length: 14 amino acids. CDR1 is ENHRY, CDR2 SYGVKD, per germline. V shed 4 bases, J shed 10 bases, and the junction held 9 bases outside the gene matches. CDR3 sequence: CAISASGSPFEQFF. DNA for the CDR3: TGTGCCATCAGTGCGAGCGGGAGCCCGTTCGAGCAGTTCTTC.

This clonotype was detected a few times. Here the CDR3 DNA reads TGTGCCAGCGGGGGGTCTCACAGGGAGCCTCTCCAGTACTTC. It codes for CASGGSHREPLQYF. The J gene is TRBJ2-7, the V gene TRBV12-3 or TRBV12-4; D assignment may be TRBD1 or TRBD2 (6 bases each). The V end was cut by 8 bases, the J end by 10 bases, with 24 bases between. This CDR3 has 14 amino acids.

This clonotype was counted a few times. The chain carries TRBV7-2 and TRBJ2-7; D possibly corresponds to TRBD2 (6 bases). V was trimmed by 4 bases and J by 7 bases, leaving 14 bases between them. Germline V gives CDR1 SGHTA, CDR2 FQGNSA. The CDR3 covers 13 residues. As DNA, the CDR3 is TGTGCCAGCAGCTCACGGACGGGGAGGGAGCAGTACTTC. Its protein product is CASSSRTGREQYF.

This clonotype was seen more than once but under ten times. The V and J genes are TRBV24-1 and TRBJ2-1; 15 bases map to TRBD2. This CDR3 is 18 amino acids long. CDR1 and CDR2 from the germline V gene are KGHDR and SFDVKD. J gave up 2 bases and V 7 bases, and 8 bases lay outside the gene matches. CDR3 in DNA: TGTGCCACCAGCGATCCGGGACTAGCGGGAGGCCCCTACAATGAGCAGTTCTTC. This sequence encodes CATSDPGLAGGPYNEQFF.

The genes are TRBV20-1 and TRBJ2-3, with 7 bases identical to TRBD1. Germline CDR1 and CDR2: DFQATT and SNEGSKA (reference sequence). J was trimmed by 0 bases and V by 6 bases; bases with no gene match: 3. The CDR3 is made up of 13 amino acids. The DNA of the CDR3 is TGCAGTGCCCTGGGACAGAGCACAGATACGCAGTATTTT. Translated, it gives CSALGQSTDTQYF.

In DNA form, the CDR3 reads TGCGCCAGCAGCGATATGGGTGGGCAGTTCTTC. Encoded protein: CASSDMGGQFF. V usage is TRBV5-1 and J usage is TRBJ2-1; D is ambiguous. Trimming removed 4 bases at V and 12 bases at J, with 11 bases between. Germline CDR1 SGHRS, CDR2 YFSETQ. The CDR3 extends over 11 amino acids.

V gene TRBV6-5 combines with J gene TRBJ2-2, with D tentatively TRBD2 (5 bases). CDR1 is MNHEY, CDR2 SVGAGI, per germline. The CDR3 runs to 14 residues. V gave up 4 bases and J gave up 1 base, with 7 bases separating them. CDR3 in DNA: TGTGCCAGCAGTTCAGCGGTGAACACCGGGGAGCTGTTTTTT. This sequence encodes CASSSAVNTGELFF.

The chain couples TRBV20-1 to TRBJ2-7; D may correspond to TRBD1 or TRBD2 (5 bases each). Germline lookup yields CDR1 DFQATT and CDR2 SNEGSKA (reference sequence). The length of the CDR3 is 15 residues. The ends were cut back, 6 bases at V and 1 base at J, with 19 bases in the middle. The CDR3 coding sequence is TGCAGTGCCCCCCACGGGGCGATCATGTCCTACGAGCAGTACTTC. Protein product: CSAPHGAIMSYEQYF.

The chain uses TRBV12-3 or TRBV12-4 and TRBJ2-1, with 9 bases identical to TRBD2. The length of the CDR3 is 17 residues. Losses at the gene ends were 3 bases for V and 2 bases for J; bases not matched to a gene: 8. The DNA for the CDR3 is TGTGCCAGCAGTTTTGATAGCGGGAGTCTCACCTACAATGAGCAGTTCTTC. Protein product: CASSFDSGSLTYNEQFF.

V gene TRBV6-2 or TRBV6-3 combines with J gene TRBJ2-1, with 7 bases that match TRBD2. CDR3 length: 17 residues. Germline CDR1 is MNHEY and CDR2 is SVGEGT. Trimming removed 6 bases from V and 4 bases from J; junction bases left unmatched: 15. The CDR3 DNA reads TGTGCCAGCAGCCCTGTCCTGCGGGACTACCATTACAATGAGCAGTTCTTC. Its protein is CASSPVLRDYHYNEQFF.

A few counts support this clonotype. DNA for the CDR3: TGCGCCAGCAGCCAAGATCTCCGGGGGCAAGCTTTCTTT. Translated: CASSQDLRGQAFF. The chain links TRBV4-1 to TRBJ1-1, with D possibly matching TRBD1 (6 bases). Germline-derived CDR1 and CDR2 are MGHRA and YSYEKL. Deletions cut 0 bases from V and 9 bases from J, with 11 bases between. The CDR3 runs 13 residues.

J is TRBJ1-2 and V is TRBV3-1, with D unresolved. The V end lost 3 bases, the J end lost 10 bases, and 18 bases lay between the germline ends. CDR1 and CDR2 from the germline V gene are LGHDT and YNNKEL (reference sequence). This CDR3 spans 14 amino acids. CDR3 in DNA: TGTGCCAGCAGCCACGAAAGGACTTCCAGAGACTACACCTTC. This codes for CASSHERTSRDYTF.

The V and J genes are TRBV7-8 and TRBJ2-7; D is perhaps TRBD1 or TRBD2 (5 bases each). The CDR3 totals 14 residues. Germline loops: CDR1 SGHVS, CDR2 FQNEAQ. The ends were cut back, 0 bases at V and 1 base at J, with 7 bases in the middle. The CDR3 DNA reads as TGTGCCAGCAGCTTAGCGGGGGAGTCCTACGAGCAGTACTTC. It codes for CASSLAGESYEQYF.

This clonotype was detected ten times or more. The chain has TRBV7-2 and TRBJ2-5; TRBD2 aligns across 8 bases. The trim removed 4 bases at V and 5 bases at J, leaving 3 bases unmatched. The CDR3 extends over 13 amino acids. Germline-derived CDR1 and CDR2 are SGHTA and FQGNSA. For the CDR3, the DNA is TGTGCCAGCAGCTACGGACTAGCCGAGACCCAGTACTTC. It codes for CASSYGLAETQYF.

V and J are TRBV27 and TRBJ1-2, with a weak D call TRBD1 (5 bases). This CDR3 comprises 15 residues. Trimming left V 6 bases short and J 4 bases short, with 18 bases between. The germline V gene encodes CDR1 MNHEY and CDR2 SMNVEV (reference sequence). The CDR3 DNA reads TGTGCCAGCAGCCCCGTCCCGGGACCGGCCTATGGCTACACCTTC. This sequence encodes CASSPVPGPAYGYTF.